Described below is a single T cell receptor beta chain sequence and its context. TCRdb used MiXCR to reprocess the RT-PCR reads, holding one entry per CDR3 protein. Of more than 600,000 distinct CDR3 sequences detected, approximately 14% appear once; the ten largest clones hold roughly 3.9%. Germline loops: CDR1 LNHNV, CDR2 YYDKDF (reference sequence). The CDR3 consists of 15 residues. Trimming removed 0 bases from V and 7 bases from J, with 15 bases in between. The rearrangement uses TRBV15 and TRBJ1-2; D remains unclear. This TCR derives from a female donor in good health, serving as a healthy control. Sequencing was done on a sample of memory CD4+ T cells from blood. CDR3 in amino acids: CATSRDPTSGRGYTF. CDR3 DNA: TGTGCCACCAGCAGAGATCCGACTTCTGGTCGTGGCTACACCTTC.